This T cell receptor (beta chain) is from a study of T-cell memory formation after mild COVID-19. This clonotype was found many times. The CDR3 has 13 amino acids. V trimming: 10 bases; J trimming: 2 bases; junction bases outside the gene matches: 5. TCRdb independently ran MiXCR on the 5' RACE reads; one entry per CDR3 protein. The sample lists 70,000 to 100,000 distinct CDR3 sequences, roughly an eighth seen once, with about 26% in the top ten. The chain carries TRBV12-3 or TRBV12-4 and TRBJ1-3; TRBD1 agrees at 7 bases. The receptor comes from an adult woman who had mild COVID-19 (a few samples of this study predate the infection). Cell type and time point are not known. Sequencing input: PBMCs or a T cell subset sorted from them (not recorded which). CDR3 loop: CATQGGPGNTIYF. The CDR3 region has the DNA TGTGCCACCCAGGGGGGGCCTGGAAACACCATATATTTT.